Included here is one T cell receptor beta chain sequence, with context. The sample comes from a study of T cell changes during pregnancy in multiple sclerosis. This table comes from immunoSEQ multiplex PCR, and its TCRdb copy is limited to in-frame clones, with some not included. The sample records tens of thousands of clones, under 90% being singletons. The length of the CDR3 is 13 residues. V was clipped by 5 bases and J by 2 bases, with 8 bases between them. Germline CDR1 reads MNHNS; CDR2 reads SASEGT. The receptor's source is a female donor with multiple sclerosis, enrolled in a pregnancy study. The material was CD4+ T cells from peripheral blood mononuclear cells, obtained before pregnancy. The V and J genes are TRBV6-1 and TRBJ2-3; a possible D gene is TRBD2 (6 bases). The CDR3 reads CASSRTITDTQYF. The CDR3 DNA reads as TGTGCCAGCAGTAGGACTATCACAGATACGCAGTATTTT.